The clone carrying this T cell receptor (beta chain) has more than one count but fewer than ten. Its cognate antigen is unknown. The data derive from a study of T cells in Graves' hyperthyroidism and ophthalmopathy. Whole-study results and caveats: Appearing also in blood were most of the thyroid clonotypes expanded above 0.001.

TCR beta CDR3 regions were amplified from RNA transcripts. The TCR CDR3 was amplified in a first-round RT-PCR using the HTBI primer set. TCRdb itself ran the multiplex PCR reads through MiXCR, one entry per CDR3 protein. The sample carries around 420,000 distinct CDR3 sequences, roughly 13% recorded once. The TCR comes from a woman aged 18 to 35 with Graves' hyperthyroidism. The sample consisted of blood.

As DNA, the CDR3 is TGTGCCAGCAGTGAACGTACAGGGCGGGATGGCTACACCTTC. The encoded protein is CASSERTGRDGYTF. The genes are TRBV6-1 and TRBJ1-2; perhaps TRBD1 as D (6 bases). This CDR3 has 14 amino acids. Germline V CDR1 and CDR2: MNHNS, SASEGT. The V gene lost 2 bases and the J gene lost 6 bases, with 13 bases spanning the gap.